These T cell receptor beta chains were read from a single sample in a study of cytomegalovirus exposure and HLA in healthy donors. Libraries were prepared by immunoSEQ multiplex PCR; TCRdb keeps only in-frame clonotypes and omits some of them. The sample holds around 110,000 clones, approximately 80% seen once. Sequencing was performed on PBMCs. Receptors originate from a man under 40 in good health and CMV-seropositive. CDR3s include the opening cysteine and the closing phenylalanine or tryptophan. A D gene is named only where the DNA matches it firmly. Not all rows give a size; the values are once, few, many and, for expanded clones, a class.

DNA | CDR3 | size | J | V | D
TGTGCCAGCGGGGACAGGGGTCTTAACTATGGCTACACCTTC | CASGDRGLNYGYTF | NA | TRBJ1-2 | TRBV7-9 | TRBD1
TGTGCCAGCAGCGTGTACCGGACTTTTGGTAATGAGCAGTTCTTC | CASSVYRTFGNEQFF | few | TRBJ2-1 | TRBV9 | NA
TGCGCCAGCAGCGACAACAGTGGGGGACTCCAGTTCTTC | CASSDNSGGLQFF | NA | TRBJ2-1 | TRBV5-1 | NA
TGTGCCAGCAGTGTGGGAGCGGGGAGCACCGGGGAGCTGTTTTTT | CASSVGAGSTGELFF | NA | TRBJ2-2 | TRBV6-1 | TRBD2
TGTGCCTGCAACAAGAGACAGCGGGACAGGGTGGGGACTGAAGCTTTCTTT | CACNKRQRDRVGTEAFF | NA | TRBJ1-1 | TRBV30 | TRBD1
TGTGCCTGGAGTGTAGGGCCAGGGGGCATAGGAATTCAACCCCTCCACTTT | CAWSVGPGGIGIQPLHF | NA | TRBJ1-6 | TRBV30 | TRBD1
TGCAGCGTGGCACTAGCCGGGGGTCGAGGCTACACCTTC | CSVALAGGRGYTF | NA | TRBJ1-2 | TRBV29-1 | NA
TGTGCCAGCAGGGCCCGGACAGGGGAGGAGACCCAGTACTTC | CASRARTGEETQYF | NA | TRBJ2-5 | TRBV2 | TRBD1
TGTGCCAGAACGGGACAGACAAACACCGGGGAGCTGTTTTTT | CARTGQTNTGELFF | NA | TRBJ2-2 | TRBV14 | TRBD1
TGTGCCAGCAGCAGACTAGCGGGGGGTGGCACAGATACGCAGTATTTT | CASSRLAGGGTDTQYF | NA | TRBJ2-3 | TRBV9 | TRBD2
TGTGCCAGCAGCCAGATGGGACAGGGAAATTCACCCCTCCACTTT | CASSQMGQGNSPLHF | NA | TRBJ1-6 | TRBV2 | TRBD1
TGCGCCAGCAGCCAAACGACAGGGGGCTATGGCTACACCTTC | CASSQTTGGYGYTF | few | TRBJ1-2 | TRBV4-1 | TRBD1
TGTGCCAGCAGCCCCCGGGGGGACTATGGCTACACCTTC | CASSPRGDYGYTF | NA | TRBJ1-2 | TRBV14 | NA
TGTGCCAGTAGCCGGGGACAAGTATACGAGCAGTACTTC | CASSRGQVYEQYF | NA | TRBJ2-7 | TRBV19 | NA
TGTGCCAGTAGTACGCCACAGCTCTATGGCTACACCTTC | CASSTPQLYGYTF | NA | TRBJ1-2 | TRBV19 | NA
TGTGCCATCAGGGCCACTAGCGGAACAGATACGCAGTATTTT | CAIRATSGTDTQYF | NA | TRBJ2-3 | TRBV10-3 | TRBD2
TGTGCCAGTAGTCCTCGCAGGCGGGACAGAACCACAGATACGCAGTATTTT | CASSPRRRDRTTDTQYF | once | TRBJ2-3 | TRBV19 | NA
TGTGCCTGGACAGGGCCTCCGAACACCGGGGAGCTGTTTTTT | CAWTGPPNTGELFF | NA | TRBJ2-2 | TRBV30 | NA
TGTGCCAGCAGCTCATTGGGGGAATTGGCGGGAGGGAGTACAGATACGCAGTATTTT | CASSSLGELAGGSTDTQYF | few | TRBJ2-3 | TRBV5-6 | TRBD2
TGTGCCAGCAGCCCGTTTCGGGGGGACACCGGGGAGCTGTTTTTT | CASSPFRGDTGELFF | NA | TRBJ2-2 | TRBV11-1 | TRBD2
TGTGCCAGCAGCTTATGGAGAGTAACTTTCTTT | CASSLWRVTFF | NA | TRBJ1-1 | TRBV5-8 | NA
TGTGCCACCACGACAGGAGCCTCCTACGAGCAGTACTTC | CATTTGASYEQYF | NA | TRBJ2-7 | TRBV19 | NA
TGTGCCAGCAGTTTGGGGGGACAGGGCGGCGAGCAGTACTTC | CASSLGGQGGEQYF | NA | TRBJ2-7 | TRBV6-5 | TRBD1
TGTGCCAGTAGGACGGGGACAGGGGGCAATCAGCCCCAGCATTTT | CASRTGTGGNQPQHF | NA | TRBJ1-5 | TRBV19 | TRBD1
TGTGCCATCAGGGACAACACAGATACGCAGTATTTT | CAIRDNTDTQYF | NA | TRBJ2-3 | TRBV10-3 | NA
TGTGCCAGCAGTTGGAGGGGAGACTATGGCTACACCTTC | CASSWRGDYGYTF | NA | TRBJ1-2 | TRBV6-5 | NA
TGTGCCAGCAGCAACCGACAGGGGGGACGTTTGGAGACCCAGTACTTC | CASSNRQGGRLETQYF | NA | TRBJ2-5 | TRBV9 | TRBD1
TGCGCCAGCAGCTTTCAGCTAGGTGGCGAGCAGTACTTC | CASSFQLGGEQYF | few | TRBJ2-7 | TRBV5-1 | NA